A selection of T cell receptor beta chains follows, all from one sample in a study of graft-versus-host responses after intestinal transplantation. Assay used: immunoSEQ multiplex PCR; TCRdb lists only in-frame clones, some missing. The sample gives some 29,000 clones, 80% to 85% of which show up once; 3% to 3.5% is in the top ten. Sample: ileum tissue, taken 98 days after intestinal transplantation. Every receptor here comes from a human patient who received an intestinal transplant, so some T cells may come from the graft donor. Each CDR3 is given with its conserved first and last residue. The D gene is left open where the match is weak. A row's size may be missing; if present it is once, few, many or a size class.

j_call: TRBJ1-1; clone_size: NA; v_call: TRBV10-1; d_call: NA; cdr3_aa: CASSVSRMNTEAFF; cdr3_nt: TGCGCCAGCAGTGTCTCCAGGATGAACACTGAAGCTTTCTTT
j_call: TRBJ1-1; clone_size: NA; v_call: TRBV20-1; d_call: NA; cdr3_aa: CSAALYTEAFF; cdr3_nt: TGCAGTGCTGCCTTATACACTGAAGCTTTCTTT
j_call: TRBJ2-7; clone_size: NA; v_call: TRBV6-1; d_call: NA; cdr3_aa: CASSGVGRGYEQYF; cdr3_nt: TGTGCCAGCAGTGGGGTGGGCAGGGGCTACGAGCAGTACTTC
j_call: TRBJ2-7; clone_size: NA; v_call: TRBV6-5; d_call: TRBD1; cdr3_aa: CASSYSRQGFSYEQYF; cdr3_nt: TGTGCCAGCAGTTACTCGCGACAGGGTTTCTCCTACGAGCAGTACTTC
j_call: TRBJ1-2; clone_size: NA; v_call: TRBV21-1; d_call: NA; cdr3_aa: CASSKAAGPKTCGYTF; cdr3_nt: TGTGCCAGCAGCAAAGCTGCGGGGCCAAAGACCTGCGGCTACACCTTC
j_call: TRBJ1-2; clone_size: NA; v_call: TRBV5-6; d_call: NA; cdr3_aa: CASSFGGSGGYTF; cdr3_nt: TGTGCCAGCAGCTTTGGCGGGTCCGGGGGCTACACCTTC
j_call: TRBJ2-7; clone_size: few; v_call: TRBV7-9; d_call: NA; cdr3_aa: CASSLPGDYEQYF; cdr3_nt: TGTGCCAGCAGCTTGCCTGGCGACTACGAGCAGTACTTC
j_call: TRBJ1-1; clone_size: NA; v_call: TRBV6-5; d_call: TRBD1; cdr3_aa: CASSYSRDRANTEAFF; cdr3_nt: TGTGCCAGCAGTTACTCCCGGGACAGGGCGAACACTGAAGCTTTCTTT
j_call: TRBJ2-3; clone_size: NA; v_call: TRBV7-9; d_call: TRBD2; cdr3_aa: CASSAVVTGGLSTDTQYF; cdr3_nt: TGTGCCAGCAGCGCAGTAGTGACGGGGGGTCTCTCCACAGATACGCAGTATTTT
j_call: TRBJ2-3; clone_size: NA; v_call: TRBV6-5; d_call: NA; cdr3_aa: CATTSTDTQYF; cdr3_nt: TGTGCCACTACTAGCACAGATACGCAGTATTTT
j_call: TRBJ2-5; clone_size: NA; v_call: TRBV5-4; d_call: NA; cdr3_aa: CASSLIRGETQETQYF; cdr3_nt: TGTGCCAGCAGCTTAATTCGTGGAGAGACTCAAGAGACCCAGTACTTC
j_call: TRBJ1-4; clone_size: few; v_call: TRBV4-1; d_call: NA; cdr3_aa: CASSQVRTNEKLFF; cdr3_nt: TGCGCCAGCAGCCAGGTCAGGACTAATGAAAAACTGTTTTTT
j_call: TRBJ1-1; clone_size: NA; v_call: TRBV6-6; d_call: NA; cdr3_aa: CASSWRLLGDTEAFF; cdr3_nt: TGTGCCAGCAGTTGGAGGCTCCTTGGGGACACTGAAGCTTTCTTT
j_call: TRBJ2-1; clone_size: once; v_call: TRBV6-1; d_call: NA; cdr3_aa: CASSDFARRGNEQFF; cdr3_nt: TGTGCCAGCAGTGATTTCGCCCGCAGGGGAAATGAGCAGTTCTTC
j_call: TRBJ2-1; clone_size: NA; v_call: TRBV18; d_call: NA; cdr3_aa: CASSPWGDEQFF; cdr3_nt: TGTGCCAGCTCACCCTGGGGAGATGAGCAGTTCTTC
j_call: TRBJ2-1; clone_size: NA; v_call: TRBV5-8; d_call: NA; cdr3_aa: CASSPRGRTTPPVFF; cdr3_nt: TGTGCCAGCAGCCCACGGGGCCGGACTACACCGCCTGTGTTCTTC
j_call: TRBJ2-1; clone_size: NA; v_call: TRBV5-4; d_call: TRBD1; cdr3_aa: CASSPRTGTSYNEQFF; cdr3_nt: TGTGCCAGCAGTCCCCGGACAGGGACCTCCTACAATGAGCAGTTCTTC
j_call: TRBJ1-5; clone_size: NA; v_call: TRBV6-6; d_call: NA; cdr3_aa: CASSYGDGSNQPQHF; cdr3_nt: TGTGCCAGCAGTTACGGGGACGGTAGCAATCAGCCCCAGCATTTT
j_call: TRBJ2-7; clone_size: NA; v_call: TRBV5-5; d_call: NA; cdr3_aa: CASSTSGGKYEQYF; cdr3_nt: TGTGCCAGCAGCACTTCAGGGGGGAAGTACGAGCAGTACTTC